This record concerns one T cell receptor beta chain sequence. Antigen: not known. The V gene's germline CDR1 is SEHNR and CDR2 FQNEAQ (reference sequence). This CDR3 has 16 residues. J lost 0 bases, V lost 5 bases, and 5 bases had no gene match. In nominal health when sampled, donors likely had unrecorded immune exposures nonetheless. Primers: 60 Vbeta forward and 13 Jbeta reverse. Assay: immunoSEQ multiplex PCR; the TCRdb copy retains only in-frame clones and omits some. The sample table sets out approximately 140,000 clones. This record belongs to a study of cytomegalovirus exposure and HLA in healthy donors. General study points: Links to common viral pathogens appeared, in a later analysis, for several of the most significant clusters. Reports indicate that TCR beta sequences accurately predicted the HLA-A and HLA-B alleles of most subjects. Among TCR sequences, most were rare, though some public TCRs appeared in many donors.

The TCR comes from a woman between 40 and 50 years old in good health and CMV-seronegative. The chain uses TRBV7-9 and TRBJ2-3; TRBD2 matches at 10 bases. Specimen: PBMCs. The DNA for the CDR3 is TGTGCCAGCAGCGTACTAGCGGGACAAAGCACAGATACGCAGTATTTT. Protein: CASSVLAGQSTDTQYF.